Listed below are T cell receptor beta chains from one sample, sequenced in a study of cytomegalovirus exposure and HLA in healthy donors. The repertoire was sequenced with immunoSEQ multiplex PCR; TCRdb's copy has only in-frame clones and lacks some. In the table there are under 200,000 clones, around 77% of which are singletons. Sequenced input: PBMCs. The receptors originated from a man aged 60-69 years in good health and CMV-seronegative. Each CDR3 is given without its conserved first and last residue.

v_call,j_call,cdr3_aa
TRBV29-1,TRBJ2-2,SVVLGGPGELF
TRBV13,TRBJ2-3,ASSSTSGTDTQY
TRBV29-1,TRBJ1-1,SVESGTGAAF
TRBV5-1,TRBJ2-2,ASSLRGGNTGELF
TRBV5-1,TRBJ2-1,ASSSAGTSGRGEQF
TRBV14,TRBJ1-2,ASSQDSTTGWGGYT
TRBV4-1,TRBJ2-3,ASSQRQGADTQY
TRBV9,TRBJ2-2,ASSVGRGPSTGELF
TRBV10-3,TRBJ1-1,AISLDNMNTEAF
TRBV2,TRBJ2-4,ASSDRGRFIIGGKNIQY
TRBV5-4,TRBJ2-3,ASSAPRDRATDTQY
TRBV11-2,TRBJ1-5,ASSPSRGKGQPQH
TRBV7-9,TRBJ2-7,ASSHSAYEQY
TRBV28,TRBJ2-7,ASSLPGSGNEQY
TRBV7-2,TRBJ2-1,ASSWSSPGDEQF
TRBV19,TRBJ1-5,ASSIVLEANQPQH
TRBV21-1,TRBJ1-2,ASSKEDRPWGYGYT
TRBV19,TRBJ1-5,ASLDWQVYNQPQN
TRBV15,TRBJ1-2,ATSIPGNRGAPGGYT
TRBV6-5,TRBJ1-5,ATADKPNQPQH
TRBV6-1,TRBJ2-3,ASSVLAYTQY
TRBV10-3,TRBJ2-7,AISDPSGRAADEQY
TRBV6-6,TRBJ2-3,ASSYDRGGTDTQY
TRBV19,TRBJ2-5,ASSRTREVGETQY
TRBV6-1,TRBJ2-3,ASRLAGSNTDTQY
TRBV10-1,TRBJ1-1,ASSDGPGRLTEAF
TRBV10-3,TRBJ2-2,ATRELNTGELF
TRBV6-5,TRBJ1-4,ASSYPVGGRNEKLF
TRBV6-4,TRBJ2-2,ASREGAGELF
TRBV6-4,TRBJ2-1,ASSVDPPGSSSYNEQF
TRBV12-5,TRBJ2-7,ASGLVQREQY
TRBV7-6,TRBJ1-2,ASSLAGGNGYT